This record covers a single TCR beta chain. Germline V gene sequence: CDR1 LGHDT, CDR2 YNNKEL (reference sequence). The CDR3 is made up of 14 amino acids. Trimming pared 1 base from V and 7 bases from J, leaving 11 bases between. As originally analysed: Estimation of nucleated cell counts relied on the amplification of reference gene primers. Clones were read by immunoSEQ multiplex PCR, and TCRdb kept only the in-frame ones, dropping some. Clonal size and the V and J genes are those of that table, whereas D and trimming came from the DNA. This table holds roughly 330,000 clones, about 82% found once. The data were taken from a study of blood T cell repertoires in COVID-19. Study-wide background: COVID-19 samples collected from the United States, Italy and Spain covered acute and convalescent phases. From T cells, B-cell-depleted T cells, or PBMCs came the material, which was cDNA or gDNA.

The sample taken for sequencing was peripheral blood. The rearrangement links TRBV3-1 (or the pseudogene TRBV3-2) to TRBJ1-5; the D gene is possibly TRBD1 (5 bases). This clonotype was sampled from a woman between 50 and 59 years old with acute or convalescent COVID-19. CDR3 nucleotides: TGTGCCAGCAGCCAAGCAACGGGGGACCAGCCCCAGCATTTT. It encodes CASSQATGDQPQHF.